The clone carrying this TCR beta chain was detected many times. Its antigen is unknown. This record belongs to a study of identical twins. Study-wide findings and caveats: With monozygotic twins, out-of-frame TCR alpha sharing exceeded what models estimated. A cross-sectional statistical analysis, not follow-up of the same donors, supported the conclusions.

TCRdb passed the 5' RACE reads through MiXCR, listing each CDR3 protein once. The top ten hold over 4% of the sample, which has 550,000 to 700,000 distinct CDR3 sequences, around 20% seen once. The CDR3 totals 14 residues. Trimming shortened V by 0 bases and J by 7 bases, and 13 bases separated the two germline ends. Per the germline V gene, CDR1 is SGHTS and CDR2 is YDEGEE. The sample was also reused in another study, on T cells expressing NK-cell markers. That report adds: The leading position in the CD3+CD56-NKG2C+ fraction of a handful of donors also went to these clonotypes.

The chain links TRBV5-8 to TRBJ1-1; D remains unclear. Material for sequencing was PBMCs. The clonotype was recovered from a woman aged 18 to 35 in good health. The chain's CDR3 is CASSLGMGADEAFF. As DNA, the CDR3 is TGTGCCAGCAGCTTGGGTATGGGCGCGGATGAAGCTTTCTTT.